The entry below gives a single TCR beta chain sequence along with its context. Its antigen is still unknown. Base qualities are not provided; no much larger clone lies one nucleotide away. The cohort comprised some 700 healthy bone marrow donors. At the time of sampling, all cohort members were nominally healthy, though unrecorded immune exposures were likely present. The donor was CMV seronegative and was included in the group of about 350 seronegative cohort members. Each donor provided a peripheral blood sample, and peripheral blood mononuclear cells were used for TCR beta sequencing. Genomic DNA was extracted from the blood cell samples with the Qiagen DNeasy Blood Extraction Kit. The V end gives up 4 bases and the J end 5 bases, leaving 6 bases in the junction not matched to a gene. The CDR3 numbers 15 residues from cysteine through phenylalanine. Only the CDR3 portion is preserved as DNA: 45 bases, with reading frame beginning at the first base. CDR1 and CDR2, per the germline V gene, are MDHEN and SYDVKM.

Library preparation used the immunoSEQ multiplex PCR assay. A mixture of 60 forward primers for TCR Vbeta segments and 13 reverse primers for TCR Jbeta segments was used in the multiplex PCR. The CDR3 region of rearranged TCR beta genes was amplified from genomic DNA by a multiplex PCR assay. The amplified TCR beta libraries were sequenced on the Illumina HiSeq System as 87-base-pair reads. The study's own analysis went as follows. A later analysis tallied around 87 million unique TCR beta chains across the 666 repertoires, and some 12 million of those chains were shared by two or more donors. A nearest-neighbor algorithm error-corrected the raw reads and collapsed the reads into unique sequences, merging closely related sequences to remove PCR and sequencing errors. CDR3 sequences were aligned to IMGT reference sequences to assign V, D and J gene segments. For a sequence to be retained, at least a six-nucleotide match to both a V gene segment and a J gene segment was required. A rearrangement was called productive if the CDR3 had no stop codons and remained in frame with V and J, and every other rearrangement was called non-productive. CDR3 was defined according to IMGT convention as the region running from the second conserved V-encoded cysteine to the conserved J-encoded phenylalanine. The earlier analysis of some 540 of the donors excluded any sequence lacking an unambiguous match to a single V gene segment. In an earlier analysis of about 590 of the donors, a V segment was called functional when productive rearrangements were above 56.7%, and segregating when the standard deviation between donors exceeded 5%. A statistical classification framework was built for diagnosing cytomegalovirus status from the catalog of TCR beta chain sequences. A later analysis assigned V and J genes by comparing TCR nucleotide sequences with IMGT/GENE-DB human TR gene sequences. A later analysis assigned CDR3 sequences and most-parsimonious VDJ recombination scenarios with the TCRdist pipeline. A later analysis defined each TCR beta chain by its CDR3 amino acid sequence plus V-gene family, and excluded reads lacking a unique V-gene family. A later analysis removed 550 to 700 highly shared, low-generation-probability nucleotide sequences to deal with suspected cross-contamination and a sequencing artifact. In a later analysis, a clonal expansion index for each public chain was calculated from normalized within-repertoire ranks of inferred template counts. In a later analysis, generation probabilities were computed with a VDJ recombination model fitted to out-of-frame rearrangements, and the resulting probabilities were checked against IGoR. A later analysis scored TCR-TCR, TCR-HLA and TCR-CMV co-occurrence with hypergeometric tests, applying a repertoire-size bias correction to TCR pairs. A later analysis estimated false discovery rates by permuting HLA or CMV assignments 20 times. In a later analysis, co-occurring TCRs were grouped using DBSCAN, with TCRdist sequence similarity added in when clustering inside HLA-allele-positive subsets. Repertoires with fewer than 30,000 or more than 120,000 public chains, plus five repertoires with anomalous nucleotide sharing, were excluded from co-occurrence clustering. The immuneACCESS repertoire file appears here via TCRdb, limited to in-frame rearrangements. These files lack a portion of the clones; in checked studies, under half of the deficit traces to unresolved V genes, and the cause of the others is not known. V, J and clone size reflect that table, while D and trimming were determined from the DNA. Present in this sample are 100,000 to 150,000 clones, 75% to 80% of which were seen just once. The ten largest clones capture 6.3% of the sample.

These data belong to a study of cytomegalovirus exposure and HLA in healthy donors (TCRdb year 2017). Regarding the complete study: In an earlier analysis of 450 to 750 of the donors, approximately 260 Gb of sequence data and 120 million or so unique TCR beta sequences from 150 million to 200 million T cells were reported. An early release covering more than 500 HLA-typed donors comprised 300 to 350 gigabases of sequencing data and tens of millions of unique TCR sequences. Of the 398 genotyped donors, roughly 85% fell in the genetic ancestry cluster associated with self-reported Caucasian donors. The study was designed to test whether signatures of past pathogen exposure could be identified by cataloging public T cell receptors. Using immunosequencing, the study profiled T cell repertoires from about 620 subjects and related those repertoires to cytomegalovirus serostatus. Along with the roughly 710-subject first cohort, a separate validation cohort of around 110 different subjects was used. To predict cytomegalovirus infection status, the study brought together high-throughput TCR immunosequencing, statistical association of individual TCRs with disease status, and machine learning. A later analysis re-examined previously published TCR beta repertoires from 500 to 700 donors and added high-resolution HLA genotyping to investigate patterns of TCR occurrence. Rather than drawing on any new phenotypic data, the later analysis identified candidate immune exposures from TCR beta sequences and the way those sequences occurred across donors. In an earlier analysis of 500 to 650 of the donors, high-throughput TCR beta sequencing was used to judge whether each TCR beta V gene segment behaved as functional or pseudogenic. Donor age, sex, ethnicity and CMV serostatus were compiled alongside the repertoire data. A later genetic analysis took genome-wide SNP genotypes for about three fifths of the 666 donors and used that subset as a discovery cohort. Every discovery cohort repertoire had been produced on one sequencing platform. Both class I and class II loci were covered by HLA typing, at four-digit resolution. Typing coverage differed by locus: A, B, C, DRB1 and DQB1 were typed in roughly 620-630 donors, DQA1 in roughly 510, DPA1 in roughly 590, and DPB1 in approximately 450. Roughly 5 DR-DQ haplotypes were treated as single units for association and clustering because of strong linkage in the cohort. Across 398 genotyped donors of the cohort, an average of about 240,000 unique TCR beta nucleotide sequences per donor were sequenced, and approximately 17% of those sequences were non-productive. The full study reports these points: Strong co-occurrence of HLA alleles, especially DR and DQ, made assigning TCR associations to individual alleles difficult. V-gene and J-gene trimming of TCR beta chains was associated with a missense DCLRE1C variant in a later genetic analysis, and the association was replicated in an independent cohort. A few of the identified cytomegalovirus-associated TCR beta chains were confirmed in vitro to be specific for cytomegalovirus antigens. A cluster of highly shared sequence variants was judged likely to be a technical artifact of the sequencing pipeline. Specific HLA alleles were associated with 16,951 TCR beta sequences at a false discovery rate of 0.05 in a later analysis. Because counts were too low, approximately 18 rarely observed V segments, including chromosome 9 orphons, were excluded from the earlier analysis of about 500 of the donors. The presence/absence analyses assumed that sequencing depth was roughly uniform across donors, and that assumption may not be true. A total of 150 to 200 TCR beta chains were listed by the study as associated with cytomegalovirus. Compared with equally common non-associated chains, HLA-associated TCR beta chains in a later analysis were more clonally expanded and had lower generation probabilities. According to a later analysis, parvovirus B19, influenza, CMV and Epstein-Barr virus appeared linked to several top co-occurrence clusters. Because some donors lacked HLA typing at each locus, the association tests relied only on the typed subset. According to a later analysis, TCR association rates differed among HLA loci, with DRB1 alleles showing the most associated TCRs and HLA-C alleles showing the fewest. Immune exposure information for the cohort was limited to CMV serostatus. The classifier was reported to diagnose cytomegalovirus status with high specificity and sensitivity in both the original cohort and the validation cohort. The authors suggested that the approach could potentially be generalized to other disease states and immunological phenotypes. Because the 87-base-pair reads could not distinguish some IMGT-functional V segments, including TRBV6-2 and TRBV6-3, those segments were excluded. A further reported finding was that TCR beta sequences accurately predicted the HLA-A and HLA-B alleles for most subjects in the first cohort. Linkage disequilibrium might explain the correlated functional status among segregating V segments, but an unknown experimental factor could not be excluded. This cohort had only TCR beta chains sequenced, and the lack of alpha or paired-chain data limited which features could be detected. According to a later analysis, most CMV-associated TCR beta chains appeared to be HLA-restricted, and the HLA associations seemed to be driven largely by CMV exposure. Across donors, most TCR sequences were observed very rarely, whereas some public TCRs were present in many individuals. According to a later genetic analysis, donors in an Asian-associated ancestry cluster had fewer N-insertions in productive TCRs than the roughly 670-donor mean. In an earlier analysis of roughly 560 of the donors, most TCR beta V segments were observed in productive rearrangements about 87% or about 30% of the time, broadly matching IMGT annotations.

The origin of this receptor is a woman aged 40 to 55 in good health and CMV-seronegative. The source material was PBMCs. Here the chain combines TRBV28 and TRBJ1-5; 9 nucleotides in the junction match TRBD1. The CDR3 region reads CASSSPGQGHQPQHF. Here is the DNA: TGTGCCAGCAGTTCCCCGGGACAGGGTCATCAGCCCCAGCATTTT. Here the CDR3 is joined to the reference TRBV28 and TRBJ1-5 genes, and the full variable domain is: DVKVTQSSRYLVKRTGEKVFLECVQDMDHENMFWYRQDPGLGLRLIYFSYDVKMKEKGDIPEGYSVSREKKERFSLILESASTNQTSMYLCASSSPGQGHQPQHFGDGTRLSIL.